The 25 T cell receptor beta chains below were found in one sample sequenced in a study of T-cell memory formation after mild COVID-19. TCRdb re-called the 5' RACE reads with MiXCR, one entry per CDR3 protein. The sample records roughly 200,000 distinct CDR3 sequences, around 21% being singletons. Sequencing used PBMCs or a T cell subset sorted from them (not recorded which). The origin of the receptors is an adult woman who had mild COVID-19 (a few samples of this study predate the infection). Cell type and time point are not known.

V usage is TRBV5-1 and J usage is TRBJ1-2; the D gene is possibly TRBD1 (6 bases). The germline gives CDR1 SGHRS, CDR2 YFSETQ. The CDR3 contains 18 residues. V dropped 1 base and J dropped 0 bases, with 19 bases sitting between them. The CDR3 here is CASSLLGQPVATNYGYTF. CDR3 DNA: TGCGCCAGCAGCTTGCTAGGACAGCCAGTAGCAACTAACTATGGCTACACCTTC.

The chain employs TRBV18 and TRBJ2-7; D is possibly TRBD2 (6 bases). CDR3 length: 13 amino acids. V dropped 5 bases and J dropped 5 bases, with 13 bases sitting between them. The germline gives CDR1 KGHSH, CDR2 LQKENI. The CDR3 DNA sequence: TGTGCCAGCTCATACATTCCGGGGGACGAGCAGTACTTC. Translated: CASSYIPGDEQYF.

There are many counts of this clonotype. The chain couples TRBV24-1 to TRBJ2-3, with a tentative D call TRBD1 (6 bases). This CDR3 is 15 amino acids long. The V end was cut by 0 bases, the J end by 6 bases, with 12 bases between. From germline, CDR1 is KGHDR and CDR2 SFDVKD. CDR3 coding DNA: TGTGCCACCAGTGATTTGGGGACAAGGGAGGATACGCAGTATTTT. This translates into CATSDLGTREDTQYF.

The sample holds many counts of this clonotype. The chain recombines TRBV7-9 with TRBJ2-3, with D unresolved. CDR3 length: 12 amino acids. V lost 2 bases to trimming and J lost 1 base, with 1 base between them. CDR1 is SEHNR and CDR2 is FQNEAQ in the germline V gene (reference sequence). DNA of the CDR3: TGTGCCAGCAGCTTACGCACAGATACGCAGTATTTT. Its translation is CASSLRTDTQYF.

This clonotype was detected only a few times. V gene TRBV7-2 combines with J gene TRBJ1-5; the D gene is possibly TRBD1 (6 bases). V dropped 5 bases and J dropped 4 bases, with 15 bases sitting between them. The CDR3 runs 15 residues. CDR1 SGHTA and CDR2 FQGNSA come from the germline V gene. CDR3 sequence reads: CASSRSSGTNQPQHF. The CDR3 bases are TGTGCCAGCAGCCGCTCGTCAGGGACAAATCAGCCCCAGCATTTT.

CDR3: CASSPSGTLYEQYF. In nucleotides, the CDR3 is TGTGCCAGCAGCCCCTCTGGGACTCTATACGAGCAGTACTTC. V and J are TRBV7-6 and TRBJ2-7, with TRBD2 as a possible D gene (6 bases). Germline V gene lookup returns CDR1 SGHVS and CDR2 FNYEAQ. V was shortened by 5 bases and J by 4 bases, with 15 bases between the two germline ends. The CDR3 totals 14 residues.

This clonotype was detected a few times. The junction differs from germline at one of its ends, possibly a read error. This chain links TRBV9 with TRBJ1-6; TRBD1 might be the D (5 bases). The length of the CDR3 is 15 residues. Germline loops: CDR1 SGDLS, CDR2 YYNGEE. CDR3 region: CASSEGSSYNSPRHF. The CDR3 region has the DNA TGTGCCAGCAGCGAGGGGAGCTCCTATAATTCACCCCGCCACTTT.

The genes are TRBV5-5 and TRBJ2-3; 8 bases fit TRBD1. Germline CDR1 and CDR2: SGHKS and YYEKEE (reference sequence). The V and J ends lost 2 bases and 3 bases, in that order; junction bases with no gene match: 5. The CDR3 contains 15 residues. The CDR3 loop reads CASSLVDRETDTQYF. The CDR3 bases are TGTGCCAGCAGCTTAGTGGACAGGGAAACAGATACGCAGTATTTT.

The chain employs TRBV14 and TRBJ2-2; 14 nucleotides align to TRBD2. Germline trimming cut 0 bases from V and 5 bases from J; bases unmatched to any gene: 8. CDR1 is SGHDN and CDR2 is FVKESK in the germline V gene. This CDR3 is 19 amino acids long. The CDR3 DNA reads TGTGCCAGCAGCCAAGATTGGACTAGCGGGAGGCTGGATACCGGGGAGCTGTTTTTT. It encodes CASSQDWTSGRLDTGELFF.

The chain is built from TRBV7-6 and TRBJ1-1; D is ambiguous. The length of the CDR3 is 14 residues. Looked up from germline, CDR1 is SGHVS and CDR2 is FNYEAQ. V was clipped by 4 bases and J by 1 base, with 10 bases between them. CDR3 bases: TGTGCCAGCAGCTCGGCAGACGGGAACACTGAAGCTTTCTTT. It specifies CASSSADGNTEAFF.

The genes are TRBV2 and TRBJ1-2; TRBD1 is a possible D gene (6 bases). V lost 7 bases to trimming and J lost 8 bases, with 14 bases between them. The CDR3 is made up of 12 amino acids. Germline loops: CDR1 SNHLY, CDR2 FYNNEI. The CDR3 bases are TGTGCCAGCACCGAGGGGGAAAGAGGCTACACCTTC. This gives the protein CASTEGERGYTF.

CDR3 protein: CASSLDDWGTDTQYF. The CDR3 DNA sequence: TGTGCCAGCAGCTTAGACGACTGGGGCACAGATACGCAGTATTTT. The J gene is TRBJ2-3, the V gene TRBV7-6; D gene ambiguous. Looked up from germline, CDR1 is SGHVS and CDR2 is FNYEAQ. This CDR3 is 15 amino acids long. The V end was cut by 1 base, the J end by 1 base, with 9 bases between.

This chain uses TRBV7-9 with TRBJ2-7; D remains unclear. Between the trimmed V and J ends, which lost 1 base and 2 bases, there was a span of 6 bases. CDR3 length equals 13 residues. From germline, CDR1 is SEHNR and CDR2 FQNEAQ (reference sequence). The CDR3 DNA is TGTGCCAGCAGCTTAGACCCAGCCTACGAGCAGTACTTC. Amino acid sequence: CASSLDPAYEQYF.

The sample holds many counts of this clonotype. The gene calls are TRBV29-1 and TRBJ2-7; 12 bases map to TRBD2. V dropped 0 bases and J dropped 2; count of bases not matched to a gene: 5. The CDR3 is made up of 16 amino acids. Looked up from germline, CDR1 is SQVTM and CDR2 is ANQGSEA. Here the CDR3 reads CSVEDQLAGGPYEQYF. The CDR3 DNA reads as TGCAGCGTTGAAGATCAACTAGCGGGGGGACCCTACGAGCAGTACTTC.

Only a few counts were recorded for this clonotype. The V and J genes are TRBV3-1 and TRBJ2-7, with 8 nucleotides matching TRBD2. CDR1 is LGHDT and CDR2 is YNNKEL in the germline V gene (reference sequence). V shed 4 bases, J shed 7 bases, and the junction held 21 bases outside the gene matches. This CDR3 region has 18 residues. This CDR3 is CASSLRALGRATMWEQYF. In DNA form, the CDR3 reads TGTGCCAGCAGCCTTCGAGCACTCGGGAGGGCCACTATGTGGGAGCAGTACTTC.

The chain couples TRBV29-1 to TRBJ2-2; 11 nucleotides line up with TRBD2. V gave up 7 bases and J gave up 1 base; unmatched junction bases: 8. CDR3 length: 16 amino acids. Germline lookup yields CDR1 SQVTM and CDR2 ANQGSEA. CDR3 amino acids: CSARTSGYQNTGELFF. CDR3 nucleotides: TGCAGCGCTAGGACTAGCGGGTACCAGAACACCGGGGAGCTGTTTTTT.

This clonotype was counted between two and nine times. The chain couples TRBV11-2 to TRBJ2-7; 11 bases line up with TRBD2. After removal of 1 base from V and 11 bases from J, the junction contained 13 bases not matched to a gene. The CDR3 contains 16 residues. Germline V gene data show CDR1 as SGHAT and CDR2 as FQNNGV. This CDR3 reads CASSLGFQLAGAGEYF. The CDR3 coding sequence is TGTGCCAGCAGCTTAGGCTTTCAACTAGCGGGGGCCGGAGAGTACTTC.

This CDR3 reads CASSQASSYNEQFF. The CDR3 coding sequence is TGTGCCAGCAGCCAAGCCAGCTCCTACAATGAGCAGTTCTTC. The chain couples TRBV3-1 to TRBJ2-1; D ambiguous. This CDR3 comprises 14 residues. CDR1 is LGHDT, CDR2 YNNKEL, per germline (reference sequence). V shed 1 base and J shed 0 bases, with 4 bases lying between them.

The chain uses TRBV12-5 and TRBJ2-5; 7 bases are a match to TRBD1. V was pared by 1 base and J by 5 bases, with 13 bases of the junction left unmatched. This CDR3 has 17 amino acids. From germline, CDR1 is LGHNT and CDR2 FRNRAP. The CDR3, as DNA: TGTGCTAGTGGTTTGGACCCCCTCAAGGGGGCAACGGAGACCCAGTACTTC. Residues: CASGLDPLKGATETQYF.

This clonotype was picked up a small number of times. The DNA of the CDR3 is TGTGCCAGCAGCTTAGATGCGCCAGGGTTCTCTCTTCAGCCCCAGCATTTT. It is translated as CASSLDAPGFSLQPQHF. The V and J genes are TRBV11-2 and TRBJ1-5, with D possibly TRBD1 on 5 matching bases. The length of the CDR3 is 17 residues. CDR1 is SGHAT, CDR2 FQNNGV, per germline. The ends were cut back, 0 bases at V and 6 bases at J, with 18 bases in the middle.

This chain links TRBV29-1 with TRBJ2-3; TRBD2 might be the D (6 bases). The CDR3 sequence is 13 residues long. In germline, CDR1 is SQVTM, CDR2 ANQGSEA. Between the trimmed V and J ends, which lost 5 bases and 1 base, there was a span of 10 bases. The CDR3 coding sequence is TGCAGCGTTTTCTGGAGGGGCACAGATACGCAGTATTTT. Its translation is CSVFWRGTDTQYF.

This clonotype has only a few counts. This chain links TRBV4-1 with TRBJ2-3; TRBD2 aligns across 13 bases. This CDR3 is built from 17 residues. Per the germline V gene, CDR1 is MGHRA and CDR2 is YSYEKL. V lost 4 bases and J lost 6; bases outside the gene matches: 10. CDR3 amino acids: CASSPEGLAGVSDTQYF. The CDR3 DNA reads as TGCGCCAGCAGCCCGGAAGGACTAGCGGGGGTTTCGGATACGCAGTATTTT.

Only a few counts were recorded for this clonotype. The gene calls are TRBV7-2 and TRBJ2-3; 8 bases agree with TRBD1. Germline V CDR1 and CDR2: SGHTA, FQGNSA. The CDR3 runs to 18 residues. J gave up 4 bases and V 4 bases, and 16 bases lay outside the gene matches. CDR3 sequence: CASSSQRRQGLVPDTQYF. CDR3 nucleotide sequence: TGTGCCAGCAGCTCCCAGAGGCGACAGGGGTTGGTCCCAGATACGCAGTATTTT.

This CDR3 reads CASSSRLALNNEQFF. The DNA for the CDR3 is TGTGCCAGCAGTTCCCGACTAGCGTTAAACAATGAGCAGTTCTTC. The V gene is TRBV27, the J gene TRBJ2-1; 8 nucleotides align to TRBD2. V dropped 4 bases and J dropped 5; count of bases not matched to a gene: 7. The germline gives CDR1 MNHEY, CDR2 SMNVEV (reference sequence). The CDR3 length is 15 residues.

This clonotype was observed a handful of times. The chain links TRBV7-8 to TRBJ2-1; D is unclear. CDR1 is SGHVS, CDR2 FQNEAQ, per germline. V was clipped by 0 bases and J by 5 bases, with 8 bases between them. This CDR3 has 14 amino acids. The CDR3 bases are TGTGCCAGCAGCTTAGCGACCTACAACAATGAGCAGTTCTTC. It is translated as CASSLATYNNEQFF.